Below are 26 T cell receptor beta chains sequenced from a single sample in a study of blood T cell repertoires in COVID-19. The repertoire was sequenced with immunoSEQ multiplex PCR; TCRdb's copy has only in-frame clones and lacks some. This table has fewer than 250,000 clones, 90% appearing once. Specimen: PBMCs or T cells enriched from blood (not recorded which). The receptor source for this set is a man aged 25-45 years who had been exposed to COVID-19.

V gene TRBV7-6 combines with J gene TRBJ2-3; maybe TRBD2 (6 bases). Germline V CDR1 and CDR2: SGHVS, FNYEAQ. There are 15 residues in the CDR3. V was shortened by 5 bases and J by 1 base, with 13 bases between the two germline ends. The CDR3 region is CASSLYRGGTDTQYF. As DNA, the CDR3 is TGTGCCAGCAGCCTCTACCGCGGGGGCACAGATACGCAGTATTTT. The full variable domain, its missing parts supplied by reference TRBV7-6 and TRBJ2-3, is GAGVSQSPRYKVTKRGQDVALRCDPISGHVSLYWYRQALGQGPEFLTYFNYEAQQDKSGLPNDRFSAERPEGSISTLTIQRTEQRDSAMYRCASSLYRGGTDTQYFGPGTRLTVL.

The chain combines TRBV7-3 with TRBJ2-2; 8 nucleotides line up with TRBD2. Germline V gene data show CDR1 as SGHTA and CDR2 as FQGTGA. The length of the CDR3 is 15 residues. V gave up 5 bases and J gave up 1 base; unmatched junction bases: 3. DNA of the CDR3: TGTGCCAGCAGCCCTCTAGCGGGGAACACCGGGGAGCTGTTTTTT. Translating gives CASSPLAGNTGELFF.

This clone has just a few counts. This chain connects TRBV2 to TRBJ1-3; no definite D call. The CDR3 is 17 amino acids. Germline V CDR1 and CDR2: SNHLY, FYNNEI. The ends were cut back, 4 bases at V and 0 bases at J, with 16 bases in the middle. In DNA form, the CDR3 reads TGTGCCAGCAGTGGTCCGACAAGCACCAACTCTGGAAACACCATATATTTT. Its protein product is CASSGPTSTNSGNTIYF.

CDR3 nucleotides: TGCAGTGCTAGTTCAGGGGGCAAAAACATTCAGTACTTC. This gives the protein CSASSGGKNIQYF. The chain employs TRBV20-1 and TRBJ2-4; 7 nucleotides match TRBD1. After removal of 3 bases from V and 3 bases from J, the junction contained 2 bases not matched to a gene. Germline V gene sequence: CDR1 DFQATT, CDR2 SNEGSKA (reference sequence). This CDR3 has 13 residues.

The chain couples TRBV12-3 or TRBV12-4 to TRBJ2-3; D might be TRBD2 (6 bases). The CDR3 is 13 residues long. Trimming cost V 3 bases and J 11 bases, with 15 bases left between them. CDR3 DNA sequence: TGTGCCAGCAGTTTGAGGCGGGATGGGGAGCAGTATTTT. This encodes CASSLRRDGEQYF.

The V gene is TRBV11-2, the J gene TRBJ2-7; 8 bases align to TRBD1. The CDR3 runs to 16 residues. Germline CDR1 SGHAT, CDR2 FQNNGV. J lost 6 bases, V lost 5 bases, and 15 bases had no gene match. The CDR3 here is CASSPVGAGGGVEQYF. The CDR3 bases are TGTGCCAGCAGCCCAGTGGGGGCAGGGGGCGGTGTCGAGCAGTACTTC.

This clone occurred once. The chain is built from TRBV5-1 and TRBJ2-3; D unclear. CDR3 length equals 15 residues. Trimming took 3 bases from V and 1 from J, leaving 12 bases between them. The V gene's germline CDR1 is SGHRS and CDR2 YFSETQ. The chain's CDR3 is CASSSLGRGTDTQYF. CDR3 bases: TGCGCCAGCAGCTCCCTCGGCCGGGGCACAGATACGCAGTATTTT. The entire variable domain, with the rest obtained from reference TRBV5-1 and TRBJ2-3, is as follows: KAGVTQTPRYLIKTRGQQVTLSCSPISGHRSVSWYQQTPGQGLQFLFEYFSETQRNKGNFPGRFSGRQFSNSRSEMNVSTLELGDSALYLCASSSLGRGTDTQYFGPGTRLTVL.

The chain has TRBV5-4 and TRBJ2-3; no firm D call. The V end lost 4 bases, the J end lost 5 bases, and 8 bases lay between the germline ends. CDR1 is SGHNT, CDR2 YYREEE, per germline (reference sequence). The CDR3 has 12 residues. The CDR3 region is CASSNSGDTQYF. CDR3 nucleotide sequence: TGTGCCAGCAGCAATAGTGGAGATACGCAGTATTTT.

This chain links TRBV7-2 with TRBJ2-3; D unresolved. Per the germline V gene, CDR1 is SGHTA and CDR2 is FQGNSA. The V gene lost 5 bases and the J gene lost 0 bases, with 12 bases spanning the gap. The CDR3 is made up of 15 amino acids. CDR3 in amino acids: CASSRRTVSTDTQYF. Here the CDR3 DNA reads TGTGCCAGCAGCCGCCGTACAGTTAGCACAGATACGCAGTATTTT. Full variable domain (missing parts from reference TRBV7-2 and TRBJ2-3): GAGVSQSPSNKVTEKGKDVELRCDPISGHTALYWYRQSLGQGLEFLIYFQGNSAPDKSGLPSDRFSAERTGGSVSTLTIQRTQQEDSAVYLCASSRRTVSTDTQYFGPGTRLTVL.

This rearrangement joins TRBV3-1 (or the pseudogene TRBV3-2) to TRBJ2-3, with 8 bases identical to TRBD2. J was trimmed by 0 bases and V by 2 bases; bases with no gene match: 13. This CDR3 is 19 amino acids long. Germline assignment: CDR1 LGHDT and CDR2 YNNKEL (reference sequence). The CDR3 loop is CASSQSTGLGTTSTDTQYF. The CDR3, as DNA: TGTGCCAGCAGCCAATCTACGGGACTAGGGACAACTAGCACAGATACGCAGTATTTT.

In its sample, this clone was seen a few times. The chain combines TRBV24-1 with TRBJ2-1, with 9 bases fitting TRBD1. With 4 bases clipped from V and 7 bases from J, the junction kept 10 bases outside the gene matches. Germline assignment: CDR1 KGHDR and CDR2 SFDVKD. CDR3 length: 16 residues. CDR3 loop: CATSDKPGQGVNEQFF. The CDR3 coding sequence is TGTGCCACCAGTGACAAACCGGGACAGGGCGTGAATGAGCAGTTCTTC.

This chain joins TRBV30 and TRBJ2-2; 7 bases are shared with TRBD1. Germline CDR1 reads GTSNPN; CDR2 reads SVGIG (reference sequence). The V and J ends lost 2 bases and 2 bases, in that order; junction bases with no gene match: 5. CDR3 size: 15 residues. The CDR3 DNA follows: TGTGCCTGGAGTTATAAGGGGGCTAACACCGGGGAGCTGTTTTTT. It is translated as CAWSYKGANTGELFF.

This clone was picked up a small number of times. V is TRBV5-4 and J is TRBJ1-4; 11 bases match TRBD1. CDR3 length equals 15 residues. With 1 base clipped from V and 8 bases from J, the junction kept 4 bases outside the gene matches. Germline V gene data show CDR1 as SGHNT and CDR2 as YYREEE (reference sequence). The CDR3 DNA follows: TGTGCCAGCAGCTTGATGGGACAGGGGGGAGAAAAACTGTTTTTT. Amino acids: CASSLMGQGGEKLFF.

The chain is built from TRBV7-2 and TRBJ1-6, with unresolved D. V lost 3 bases and J 8 bases, leaving 8 bases between the germline ends. Germline assignment: CDR1 SGHTA and CDR2 FQGNSA. This CDR3 contains 13 residues. In nucleotides, the CDR3 is TGTGCCAGCAGCTTCCATGTTCATTCACCCCTCCACTTT. This sequence encodes CASSFHVHSPLHF. The variable domain in full, completed from reference TRBV7-2 and TRBJ1-6, reads GAGVSQSPSNKVTEKGKDVELRCDPISGHTALYWYRQSLGQGLEFLIYFQGNSAPDKSGLPSDRFSAERTGGSVSTLTIQRTQQEDSAVYLCASSFHVHSPLHFGNGTRLTVT.

The V call is TRBV4-1, the J call TRBJ2-1; possible D gene TRBD2, 6 bases. V dropped 6 bases and J dropped 4 bases, with 19 bases sitting between them. The CDR3 spans 16 residues. Germline CDR1 MGHRA, CDR2 YSYEKL. The CDR3: CASRLPGGDPYNEQFF. CDR3 DNA sequence: TGCGCCAGCAGGCTGCCCGGGGGTGATCCTTACAATGAGCAGTTCTTC.

This clone has a single count. The rearrangement uses TRBV23-1 and TRBJ1-5, with TRBD1 matching 7 bases. TRBV23-1 is filed as an ORF, its function uncertain. V shed 8 bases, J shed 2 bases, and the junction held 12 bases outside the gene matches. This CDR3 comprises 16 residues. CDR3 in amino acids: CASELTRGQCNQPQHF. CDR3 bases: TGCGCCAGCGAACTCACTAGGGGACAGTGCAATCAGCCCCAGCATTTT.

The chain combines TRBV7-9 with TRBJ1-1; no definite D call. The germline V gene has CDR1 SEHNR and CDR2 FQNEAQ (reference sequence). V was clipped by 8 bases and J by 6 bases, with 13 bases between them. CDR3 length equals 12 residues. CDR3 residues: CASSRGSPEAFF. In DNA, the CDR3 is TGTGCCAGCTCCCGGGGTAGCCCTGAAGCTTTCTTT.

This rearrangement joins TRBV20-1 to TRBJ1-1; no definite D call. CDR1 DFQATT and CDR2 SNEGSKA come from the germline V gene (reference sequence). The CDR3 totals 10 residues. The germline V and J ends were trimmed by 4 bases and 5 bases, with 5 bases remaining between them. The CDR3 region is CSATRTEAFF. The CDR3 DNA reads TGCAGTGCTACTCGTACTGAAGCTTTCTTT.

This clone was detected only once. V is TRBV27 and J is TRBJ2-7; D is unclear. Trimming shortened V by 2 bases and J by 0 bases, and 8 bases separated the two germline ends. The CDR3 loop spans 14 amino acids. The germline V gene has CDR1 MNHEY and CDR2 SMNVEV (reference sequence). CDR3 bases: TGTGCCAGCAGTTTAAGATGGCCCTCCTACGAGCAGTACTTC. This codes for CASSLRWPSYEQYF.

The genes are TRBV2 and TRBJ2-1; 9 bases fit TRBD1. CDR3 length equals 15 residues. Looked up from germline, CDR1 is SNHLY and CDR2 is FYNNEI. Trimming cost V 10 bases and J 5 bases; bases outside gene matches: 12. The CDR3 sequence: CATGQSGQGHNEQFF. The CDR3 nucleotides read TGTGCCACCGGGCAGTCGGGACAGGGTCACAATGAGCAGTTCTTC.

The J gene is TRBJ2-7, the V gene TRBV6-5, with 11 nucleotides matching TRBD1. V trimming: 2 bases; J trimming: 3 bases; junction bases outside the gene matches: 6. Germline CDR1 and CDR2: MNHEY and SVGAGI. The CDR3 spans 16 residues. The chain's CDR3 is CASSYAGTGGGYEQYF. The CDR3 DNA sequence: TGTGCCAGCAGTTACGCCGGGACAGGGGGAGGCTACGAGCAGTACTTC.

J is TRBJ1-6 and V is TRBV12-3 or TRBV12-4; tentatively, D is TRBD1 (6 bases). The CDR3 spans 12 residues. The ends were cut back, 5 bases at V and 13 bases at J, with 12 bases in the middle. The CDR3 protein is CASSTGIGPLHF. Written as DNA, the CDR3 is TGTGCCAGCAGTACAGGGATCGGGCCCCTCCACTTT.

The rearrangement links TRBV21-1 to TRBJ2-5; TRBD2 is the table's D call and was not checked against the DNA. TRBV21-1 is a documented pseudogene. The CDR3 extends over 20 amino acids. The CDR3 protein is CASSKGLRLAGANQQETQYF. The CDR3 DNA is TGTGCCAGCAGCAAAGGCTTACGACTAGCGGGGGCCAACCAACAAGAGACCCAGTACTTC.

The gene calls are TRBV5-4 and TRBJ1-3; 7 nucleotides agree with TRBD1. The ends lost 4 bases at V and 4 bases at J; junction bases unmatched: 8. The CDR3 runs 15 residues. From germline, CDR1 is SGHNT and CDR2 YYREEE (reference sequence). CDR3 sequence (DNA): TGTGCCAGCAGCCAAGACAGGGCGCGAGGAAACACCATATATTTT. Translation gives CASSQDRARGNTIYF.

The J gene is TRBJ1-3, the V gene TRBV7-9; possible D gene TRBD1, 5 bases. Looked up from germline, CDR1 is SEHNR and CDR2 is FQNEAQ (reference sequence). CDR3 length: 14 residues. The V gene lost 5 bases and the J gene lost 4 bases, with 12 bases spanning the gap. Written as DNA, the CDR3 is TGTGCCAGCAGCCTCAGGGAGGGAGGAAACACCATATATTTT. It encodes CASSLREGGNTIYF.

J is TRBJ2-5 and V is TRBV29-1, with 7 bases matching TRBD2. V lost 7 bases and J lost 5; bases outside the gene matches: 4. Germline CDR1 reads SQVTM; CDR2 reads ANQGSEA. This CDR3 is built from 11 residues. The DNA for the CDR3 is TGCAGCGGCGGGGGATTGGAGACCCAGTACTTC. Amino acid sequence: CSGGGLETQYF.